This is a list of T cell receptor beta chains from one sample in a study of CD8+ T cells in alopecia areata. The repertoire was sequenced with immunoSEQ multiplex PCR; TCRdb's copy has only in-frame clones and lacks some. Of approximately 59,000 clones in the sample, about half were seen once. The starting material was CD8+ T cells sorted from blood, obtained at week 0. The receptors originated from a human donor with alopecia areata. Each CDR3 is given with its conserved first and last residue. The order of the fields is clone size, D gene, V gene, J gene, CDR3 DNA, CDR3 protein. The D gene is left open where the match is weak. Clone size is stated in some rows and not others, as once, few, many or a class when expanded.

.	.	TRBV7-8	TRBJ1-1	TGTGCCAGCAGCAAAAGGGGGGATCCGTCCACTGAAGCTTTCTTT	CASSKRGDPSTEAFF
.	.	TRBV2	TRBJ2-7	TGTGCCAGCAGTGCCACCGGGTCGACACCTTACGAGCAGTACTTC	CASSATGSTPYEQYF
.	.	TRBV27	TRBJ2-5	TGTGCCAGCAGTCACAGCATCTCGGGGGAGACCCAGTACTTC	CASSHSISGETQYF
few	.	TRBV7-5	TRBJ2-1	TGTGCCAGCAGCTCAATGAGTGAGCAGTTCTTC	CASSSMSEQFF
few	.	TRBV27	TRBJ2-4	TGTGCCAGCAGTTTCTCACTAGCCAAAAACATTCAGTACTTC	CASSFSLAKNIQYF
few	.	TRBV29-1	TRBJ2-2	TGCAGCGTTTTTGCACCCGACACCGGGGAGCTGTTTTTT	CSVFAPDTGELFF
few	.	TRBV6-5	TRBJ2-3	TGTGCCAGCAGCCTGGACTCTTTTACAGATACGCAGTATTTT	CASSLDSFTDTQYF
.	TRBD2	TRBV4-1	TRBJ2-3	TGCGCCAGCAGCCACCCTCTGCTAGCGGGAGGCCGAGATTTCACAGATACGCAGTATTTT	CASSHPLLAGGRDFTDTQYF
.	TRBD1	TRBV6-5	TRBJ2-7	TGTGCCAGCAGTTCGGGACAGGGGGGATACGAGCAGTACTTC	CASSSGQGGYEQYF
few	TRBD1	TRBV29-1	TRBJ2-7	TGCAGCGTCGAAGGGACAGGCGGTTCCTACGAGCAGTACTTC	CSVEGTGGSYEQYF
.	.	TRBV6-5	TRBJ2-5	TGTGCCACCCGACCGACCGGAGAGACCCAGTACTTC	CATRPTGETQYF
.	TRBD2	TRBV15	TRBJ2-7	TGTGCCACCAGCAGATCGGGACTAGGAAAAGACGAGCAGTACTTC	CATSRSGLGKDEQYF
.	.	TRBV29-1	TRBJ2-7	TGCAGCGTTTTACCTCAGGGAAAGGATTACGAGCAGTACTTC	CSVLPQGKDYEQYF
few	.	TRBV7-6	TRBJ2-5	TGTGCCAGCAGCTTCCAACTAGGGGGTGGGACCCAGTACTTC	CASSFQLGGGTQYF
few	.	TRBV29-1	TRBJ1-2	TGCAGCGTTGTCGGAGGGCAGACGCAAAAAAATGGCTACACCTTC	CSVVGGQTQKNGYTF
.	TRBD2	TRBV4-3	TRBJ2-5	TGCGCCAGCAGCCAAGACACTAGCGGTCAAGAGACCCAGTACTTC	CASSQDTSGQETQYF
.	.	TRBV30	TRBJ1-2	TGTGCCGGGCCACGAGAGGATGGCTACACCTTC	CAGPREDGYTF
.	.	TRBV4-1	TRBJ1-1	TGCGCCAGCAGCCAAGACGGGACGGGGAACACTGAAGCTTTCTTT	CASSQDGTGNTEAFF
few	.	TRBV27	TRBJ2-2	TGTGCCAGCAGCGGCACGGGCGGGGAGCTGTTTTTT	CASSGTGGELFF
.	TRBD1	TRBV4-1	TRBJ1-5	TGCGCCAGCAGCCAAGGGATAGGACAGGATCGGCATCAGCCCCAGCATTTT	CASSQGIGQDRHQPQHF
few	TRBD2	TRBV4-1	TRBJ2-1	TGCGCCAGCAGCCAATTAGCTAGCGGGAGTTATGAGCAGTTCTTC	CASSQLASGSYEQFF
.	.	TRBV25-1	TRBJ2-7	TGTGCCAGCAGTGTTGCAGGGCAGGGGGAGCAGTACTTC	CASSVAGQGEQYF
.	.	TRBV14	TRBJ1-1	TGTGCCAGCAGCCAATCCAGGGCTATGAACACTGAAGCTTTCTTT	CASSQSRAMNTEAFF
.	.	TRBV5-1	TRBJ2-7	TGCGCCAGCAGCTTGGCCGGAGGGAGGTCCTACGAGCAGTACTTC	CASSLAGGRSYEQYF
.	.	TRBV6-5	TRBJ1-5	TGTGCCAGCAGTTACTCTGCGTCCGGGGCGGCCCAGCATTTT	CASSYSASGAAQHF
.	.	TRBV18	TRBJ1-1	TGTGCCAGCTCACCCTATGATAACAGGGCTAAGGACACTGAAGCTTTCTTT	CASSPYDNRAKDTEAFF
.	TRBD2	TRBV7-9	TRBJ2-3	TGTGCCAGCAGCCTAAGGACTAGCGAATACACAGATACGCAGTATTTT	CASSLRTSEYTDTQYF
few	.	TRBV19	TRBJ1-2	TGTGCCAGTGAGCTGACAACAAGCTATGGCTACACCTTC	CASELTTSYGYTF
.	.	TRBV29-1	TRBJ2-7	TGCAGCGTTGTTGCAGCGGCCTACGAGCAGTACTTC	CSVVAAAYEQYF
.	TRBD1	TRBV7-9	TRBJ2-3	TGTGCCAGCAGCTTAGGGACAGGGGACACAGATACGCAGTATTTT	CASSLGTGDTDTQYF
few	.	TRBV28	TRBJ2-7	TGTGCCAGCAGTCCCCGCAGCCGGGACGCCCACTACGAGCAGTACTTC	CASSPRSRDAHYEQYF
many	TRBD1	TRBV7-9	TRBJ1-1	TGTGCCAGCAGCCTGGGGACAGGGCGGACTGAAGCTTTCTTT	CASSLGTGRTEAFF
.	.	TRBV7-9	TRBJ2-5	TGTGCCAGCAGCCATATACCGAGTCCAGAGACCCAGTACTTC	CASSHIPSPETQYF